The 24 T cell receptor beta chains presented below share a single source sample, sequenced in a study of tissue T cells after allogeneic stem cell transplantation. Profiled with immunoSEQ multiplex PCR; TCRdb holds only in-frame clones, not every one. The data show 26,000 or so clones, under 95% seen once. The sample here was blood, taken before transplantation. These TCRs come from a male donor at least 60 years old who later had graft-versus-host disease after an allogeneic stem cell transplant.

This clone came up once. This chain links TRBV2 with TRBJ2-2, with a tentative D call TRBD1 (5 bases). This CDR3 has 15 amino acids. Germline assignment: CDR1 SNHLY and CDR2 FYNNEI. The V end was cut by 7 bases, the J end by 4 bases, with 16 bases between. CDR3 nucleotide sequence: TGTGCCAGCAAACGCGGCCAGGGCGGCACCGGGGAGCTGTTTTTT. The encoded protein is CASKRGQGGTGELFF.

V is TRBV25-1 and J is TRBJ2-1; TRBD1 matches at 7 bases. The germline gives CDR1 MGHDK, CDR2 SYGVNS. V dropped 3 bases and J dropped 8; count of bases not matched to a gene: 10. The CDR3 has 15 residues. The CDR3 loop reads CASSDHRGIFYEQFF. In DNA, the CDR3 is TGTGCCAGCAGTGATCACAGGGGTATATTCTATGAGCAGTTCTTC.

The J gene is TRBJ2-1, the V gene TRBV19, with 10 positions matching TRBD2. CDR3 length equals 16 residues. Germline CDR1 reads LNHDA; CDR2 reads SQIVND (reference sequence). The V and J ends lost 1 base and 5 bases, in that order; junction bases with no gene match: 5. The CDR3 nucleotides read TGTGCCAGTAGTATAGTAGGACTAGCGGATAACAATGAGCAGTTCTTC. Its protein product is CASSIVGLADNNEQFF.

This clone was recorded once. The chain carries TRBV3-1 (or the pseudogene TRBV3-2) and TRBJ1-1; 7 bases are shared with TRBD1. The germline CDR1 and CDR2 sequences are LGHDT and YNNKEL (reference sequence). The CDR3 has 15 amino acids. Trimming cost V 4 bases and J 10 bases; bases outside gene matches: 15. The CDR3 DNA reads TGTGCCAGCAGCCCCTTTAGGGGGCAGGGGTTACGAGCTTTCTTT. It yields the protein CASSPFRGQGLRAFF.

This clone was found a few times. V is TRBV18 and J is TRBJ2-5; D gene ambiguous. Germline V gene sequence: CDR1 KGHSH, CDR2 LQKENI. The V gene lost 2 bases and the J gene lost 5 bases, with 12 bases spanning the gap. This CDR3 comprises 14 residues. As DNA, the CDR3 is TGTGCCAGCTCACCATCGCAGTCCCGGGAGACCCAGTACTTC. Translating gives CASSPSQSRETQYF.

The CDR3 spells CASSLDSLNQPQHF. CDR3 nucleotides: TGCGCCAGCAGCTTGGACAGCTTAAATCAGCCCCAGCATTTT. The V and J genes are TRBV5-1 and TRBJ1-5; no clear D gene. Germline CDR1 is SGHRS and CDR2 is YFSETQ. The V end lost 0 bases, the J end lost 4 bases, and 8 bases lay between the germline ends. This CDR3 has 14 amino acids.

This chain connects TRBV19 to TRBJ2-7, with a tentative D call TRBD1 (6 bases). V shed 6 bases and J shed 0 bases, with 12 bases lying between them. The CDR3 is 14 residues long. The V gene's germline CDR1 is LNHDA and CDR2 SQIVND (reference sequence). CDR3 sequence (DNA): TGTGCCAGTAGCCCCGGGACAAGCTCCTACGAGCAGTACTTC. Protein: CASSPGTSSYEQYF.

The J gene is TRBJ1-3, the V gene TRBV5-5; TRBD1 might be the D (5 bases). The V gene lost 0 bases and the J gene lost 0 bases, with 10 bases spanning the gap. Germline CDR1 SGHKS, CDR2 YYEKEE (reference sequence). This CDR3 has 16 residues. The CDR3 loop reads CASSLGDPRSGNTIYF. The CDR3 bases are TGTGCCAGCAGCTTGGGGGACCCGCGCTCTGGAAACACCATATATTTT.

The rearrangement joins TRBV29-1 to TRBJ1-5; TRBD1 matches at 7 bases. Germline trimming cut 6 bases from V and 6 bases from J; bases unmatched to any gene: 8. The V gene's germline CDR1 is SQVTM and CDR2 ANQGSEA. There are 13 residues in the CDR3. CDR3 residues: CSVGNRGGQPQHF. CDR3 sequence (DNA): TGCAGCGTGGGAAACAGGGGAGGTCAGCCCCAGCATTTT.

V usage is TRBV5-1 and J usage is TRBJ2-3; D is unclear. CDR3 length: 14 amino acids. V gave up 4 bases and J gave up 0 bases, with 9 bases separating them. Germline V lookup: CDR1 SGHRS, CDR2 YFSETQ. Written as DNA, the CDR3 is TGCGCCAGCAGCCTTGGCCTCAGCACAGATACGCAGTATTTT. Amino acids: CASSLGLSTDTQYF.

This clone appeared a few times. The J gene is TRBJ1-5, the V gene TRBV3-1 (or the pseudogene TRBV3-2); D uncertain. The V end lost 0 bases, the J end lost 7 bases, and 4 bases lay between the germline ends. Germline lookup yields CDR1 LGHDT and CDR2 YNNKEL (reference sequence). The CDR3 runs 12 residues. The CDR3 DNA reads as TGTGCCAGCAGCCAAGATCGACAGCCCCAGCATTTT. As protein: CASSQDRQPQHF.

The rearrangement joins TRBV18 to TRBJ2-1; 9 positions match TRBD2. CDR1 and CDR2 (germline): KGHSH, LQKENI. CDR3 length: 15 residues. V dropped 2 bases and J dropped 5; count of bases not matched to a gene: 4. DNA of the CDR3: TGTGCCAGCTCACCATATGCGGGGGGGAACAATGAGCAGTTCTTC. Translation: CASSPYAGGNNEQFF.

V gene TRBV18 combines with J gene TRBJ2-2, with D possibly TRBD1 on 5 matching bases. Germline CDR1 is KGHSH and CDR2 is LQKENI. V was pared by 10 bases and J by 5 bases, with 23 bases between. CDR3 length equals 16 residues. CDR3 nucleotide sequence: TGTGCCACAAAACCACCCGGGTCAGGGATTACCGGGGAGCTGTTTTTT. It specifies CATKPPGSGITGELFF.

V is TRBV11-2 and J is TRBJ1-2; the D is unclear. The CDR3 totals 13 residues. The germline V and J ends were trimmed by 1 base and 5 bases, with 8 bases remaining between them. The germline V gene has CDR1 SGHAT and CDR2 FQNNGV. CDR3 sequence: CASSLGQAYGYTF. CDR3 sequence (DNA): TGTGCCAGCAGCTTAGGGCAAGCTTATGGCTACACCTTC.

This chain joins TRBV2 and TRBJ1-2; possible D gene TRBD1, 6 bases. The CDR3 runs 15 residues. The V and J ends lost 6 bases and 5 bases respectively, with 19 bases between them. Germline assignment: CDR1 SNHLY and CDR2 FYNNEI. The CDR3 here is CASRPDTTGAYGYTF. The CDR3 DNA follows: TGTGCCAGCAGGCCCGACACGACGGGGGCTTATGGCTACACCTTC.

Here the CDR3 DNA reads TGTGCCTGGGGCGAGGGTCTTAGCTCCTATAATTCACCCCTCCACTTT. Amino acid sequence: CAWGEGLSSYNSPLHF. The V gene is TRBV30, the J gene TRBJ1-6; D ambiguous. V was cut by 5 bases and J by 0 bases, with 14 bases left in between. Germline V gene lookup returns CDR1 GTSNPN and CDR2 SVGIG (reference sequence). This CDR3 is 16 amino acids long. Full variable domain (remainder filled in from reference TRBV30 and TRBJ1-6): SQTIHQWPATLVQPVGSPLSLECTVEGTSNPNLYWYRQAAGRGLQLLFYSVGIGQISSEVPQNLSASRPQDRQFILSSKKLLLSDSGFYLCAWGEGLSSYNSPLHFGNGTRLTVT.

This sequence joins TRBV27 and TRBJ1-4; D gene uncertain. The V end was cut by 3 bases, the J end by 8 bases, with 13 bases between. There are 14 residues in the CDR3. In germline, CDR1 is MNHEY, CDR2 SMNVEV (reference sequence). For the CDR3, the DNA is TGTGCCAGCAGTTTTCTGAGCCCTGGGGAAAAACTGTTTTTT. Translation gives CASSFLSPGEKLFF.

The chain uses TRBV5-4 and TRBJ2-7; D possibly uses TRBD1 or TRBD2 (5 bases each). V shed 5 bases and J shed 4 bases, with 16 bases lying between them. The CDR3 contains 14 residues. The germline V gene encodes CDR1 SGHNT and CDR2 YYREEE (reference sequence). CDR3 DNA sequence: TGTGCCAGCAGAGGCGCCGGGGCATATTACGAGCAGTACTTC. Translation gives CASRGAGAYYEQYF.

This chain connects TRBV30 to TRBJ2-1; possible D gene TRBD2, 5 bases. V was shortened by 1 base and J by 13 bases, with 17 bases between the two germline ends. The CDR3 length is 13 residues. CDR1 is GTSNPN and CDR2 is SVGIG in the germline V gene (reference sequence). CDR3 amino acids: CAWSEGLAERQFF. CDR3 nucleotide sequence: TGTGCCTGGAGTGAGGGTCTAGCCGAACGACAGTTCTTC.

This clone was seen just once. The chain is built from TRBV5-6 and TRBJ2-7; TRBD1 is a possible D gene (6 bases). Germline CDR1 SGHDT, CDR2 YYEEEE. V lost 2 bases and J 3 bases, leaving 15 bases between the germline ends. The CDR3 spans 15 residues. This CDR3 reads CASSLSGQSHYEQYF. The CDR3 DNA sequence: TGTGCCAGCAGCTTAAGCGGACAGAGTCACTACGAGCAGTACTTC.

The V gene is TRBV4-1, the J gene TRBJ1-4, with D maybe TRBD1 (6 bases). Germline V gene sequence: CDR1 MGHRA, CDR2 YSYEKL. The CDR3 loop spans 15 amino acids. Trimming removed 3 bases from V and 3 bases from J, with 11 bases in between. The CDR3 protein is CASSHIQGSNEKLFF. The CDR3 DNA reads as TGCGCCAGCAGCCATATACAGGGATCTAATGAAAAACTGTTTTTT.

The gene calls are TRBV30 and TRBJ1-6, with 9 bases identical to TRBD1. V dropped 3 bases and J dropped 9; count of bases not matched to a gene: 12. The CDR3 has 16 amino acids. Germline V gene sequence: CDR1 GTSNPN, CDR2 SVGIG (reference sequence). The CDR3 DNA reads TGTGCCTGGAGCCCCCCGACAGGGGGATTCGGTTCACCCCTCCACTTT. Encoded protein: CAWSPPTGGFGSPLHF.

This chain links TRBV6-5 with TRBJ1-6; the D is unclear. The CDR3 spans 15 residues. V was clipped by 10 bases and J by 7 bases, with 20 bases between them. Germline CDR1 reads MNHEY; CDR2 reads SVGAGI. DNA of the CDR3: TGTGCCAACAGCCCCGGGCAGGTATTAAATTCACCCCTCCACTTT. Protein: CANSPGQVLNSPLHF.

Written as DNA, the CDR3 is TGTGCCACTAGAGACAGCGCAAGGGGCTACAATGAGCAGTTCTTC. It codes for CATRDSARGYNEQFF. The chain is built from TRBV19 and TRBJ2-1; D possibly corresponds to TRBD1 (5 bases). V was pared by 10 bases and J by 3 bases, with 19 bases between. Germline lookup yields CDR1 LNHDA and CDR2 SQIVND (reference sequence). The CDR3 has 15 amino acids.